This TCR beta chain was documented in a study of cytotoxic CD8 clonotypes in ibrutinib-treated CLL (dated by TCRdb to about 2021). As for the study more broadly: In this cohort, 15 or so patients were treatment-naive and about a dozen were relapsed/refractory, while about 17 had unmutated IGHV. Responses were partial in around 25 patients and complete in 2; after median around 68 months follow-up, about 14 stayed in remission and 12 progressed. The response samples were drawn at a median of around eleven months into treatment, with a range of roughly 6 to 36 months. An average of 255,043 productive templates and approximately 90,000 productive rearrangements was obtained per sample. Of the 86 participants in the trial, approximately 25 had longitudinal samples available. Cryopreserved peripheral blood mononuclear cells were obtained before treatment, at response, and at either sustained remission or disease progression. Every remission and progressive disease sample was obtained while ibrutinib was still being received by the patients.

This clone has a handful of counts. Its recognized antigen is unknown. No quality values exist for individual bases; no much larger clone is one base distant. Findings and caveats that apply to the study as a whole: Public clonotypes were found to be uncommon and were observed to contract or remain stable during treatment; the increase in clonality was shown to reflect expansion of private clonotypes at ibrutinib response. Baseline clonality exceeded that of age-matched healthy donors and correlated strongly with circulating CD8+ T-cell counts. Sustained-remission and progressing patients did not have matched sampling times, and lymph node repertoires were not examined. Clonality increased at ibrutinib response, stayed stable in sustained remission, and fell back toward baseline at progression.

Reading from cysteine to phenylalanine, the CDR3 counts 16 amino acids. The CDR3 DNA has 48 bases and is translated from base 1. Ends trimmed: V by 2 bases, J by 6 bases; bases unmatched to a gene: 9. The germline V gene sets CDR1 to MRHNA and CDR2 to SNTAGT. A MiSeq instrument was used for deep resolution sequencing, which targeted depths ranging from 1 in 1 million up to 1 in 200,000 T cells, with coverage averaging 10x for each clonotype. The immunoSEQ hsTCRB Kit was used to generate the TCR beta libraries. The source study handled its data this way. The data were analyzed with ImmunoSEQ Analyzer and ImmunoSEQ Data Assistant, and V, D and J gene assignments followed IMGT definitions. Clonality, with values ranging from 0 to 1, was calculated as one minus the normalized Shannon entropy of productive rearrangement frequencies. Only overrepresented clonotypes making up at least 0.05% of the repertoire of each patient were included in the public clonotype analysis. Some twelve age-matched healthy donor repertoires from immuneACCESS were used as controls for clonality. TCRdb took this table from immuneACCESS and kept in-frame rearrangements with V and J called. Such tables lack part of the clones; where checked against another copy, unresolved V genes explain under half of the gap, and the rest is unexplained. That table supplies the V and J calls and clone size; D and trimming were determined from the DNA. In all, the sample holds some 76,000 clones, and 70% to 90% of those were seen once. Less than 45% of the sample goes to the ten largest clones.

Taken with the paper, the label for time point translates to: 20 to 30 months on ibrutinib. For TCR beta library preparation, around 2 micrograms of genomic DNA were isolated from cryopreserved PBMCs. Longitudinal blood samples from CLL patients on ibrutinib monotherapy were analyzed using high-throughput TCR beta sequencing. The patients were enrolled in a single-center, open-label phase 2 trial of ibrutinib monotherapy. This receptor was taken from a human donor with chronic lymphocytic leukemia. The rearranged chain carries TRBV6-4 and TRBJ2-3, and TRBD2 matches 9 of the central bases. The input for sequencing was PBMCs, taken after 24 months of ibrutinib treatment. In nucleotides, the sequence is TGTGCCAGCAGTGACGAGGCGGGAGGGCCAAGTGATACGCAGTATTTT. Its amino acids are CASSDEAGGPSDTQYF.